The 29 T cell receptor beta chains reported below all come from one sample, sequenced in a study of T cell changes during pregnancy in multiple sclerosis. Libraries were prepared by immunoSEQ multiplex PCR; TCRdb keeps only in-frame clonotypes and omits some of them. Among fewer than 75,000 clones listed, more than 90% were seen once. The specimen was peripheral blood, collected in the first trimester of pregnancy. These receptors came from a female donor with multiple sclerosis, enrolled in a pregnancy study.

The chain is built from TRBV16 and TRBJ1-1; weak D call: TRBD1 (6 bases). Trimming left V 5 bases short and J 4 bases short, with 17 bases between. The CDR3 is made up of 15 amino acids. Germline CDR1 and CDR2: KGHSY and FQNENV. The CDR3 nucleotides read TGTGCCAGCAGCGGTCTTGGGGGCTATGGCACTGAAGCTTTCTTT. It is translated as CASSGLGGYGTEAFF.

This chain's CDR3 is CASSINGRGETQYF. Here the CDR3 DNA reads TGTGCCAGCAGCATAAACGGCCGAGGGGAGACCCAGTACTTC. The chain combines TRBV25-1 with TRBJ2-5, with D perhaps matching TRBD2 (5 bases). Per the germline V gene, CDR1 is MGHDK and CDR2 is SYGVNS. V was clipped by 6 bases and J by 5 bases, with 16 bases between them. The CDR3 consists of 14 residues.

The CDR3 coding sequence is TGTGCCAGCAGCTTGGTGTTTTCAGGGGCTAGCACAGATACGCAGTATTTT. Protein product: CASSLVFSGASTDTQYF. This chain joins TRBV5-6 and TRBJ2-3; D may be TRBD1 (6 bases). The V gene's germline CDR1 is SGHDT and CDR2 YYEEEE. Trimming left V 0 bases short and J 0 bases short, with 14 bases between. The CDR3 has 17 residues.

The genes are TRBV9 and TRBJ1-1; D may be TRBD1 (6 bases). The germline V and J ends were trimmed by 6 bases and 3 bases, with 15 bases remaining between them. CDR1 and CDR2 (germline): SGDLS, YYNGEE. The CDR3 has 14 residues. The DNA of the CDR3 is TGTGCCAGCACCGGGGGGCCAGGCCACACTGAAGCTTTCTTT. Its protein product is CASTGGPGHTEAFF.

The rearrangement uses TRBV7-8 and TRBJ1-1; 9 nucleotides agree with TRBD1. CDR3 size: 13 residues. V was clipped by 5 bases and J by 8 bases; unmatched bases: 6. Germline CDR1 is SGHVS and CDR2 is FQNEAQ. The CDR3 protein is CASSIMDRGEAFF. For the CDR3, the DNA is TGTGCCAGCAGCATTATGGACAGGGGAGAAGCTTTCTTT.

This chain joins TRBV6-6 and TRBJ2-7; TRBD1 agrees at 11 bases. The CDR3 has 14 amino acids. CDR1 is MNHNY, CDR2 SVGAGI, per germline (reference sequence). V shed 2 bases, J shed 3 bases, and the junction held 0 bases outside the gene matches. The CDR3 DNA reads TGTGCCAGCAGTTACGGGACAGGGGGCTACGAGCAGTACTTC. Translating it yields CASSYGTGGYEQYF.

V is TRBV10-3 and J is TRBJ2-3, with D possibly matching TRBD2 (7 bases). V shed 10 bases and J shed 4 bases, with 12 bases lying between them. CDR3 length: 12 residues. Per the germline V gene, CDR1 is ENHRY and CDR2 is SYGVKD. CDR3 nucleotides: TGTGCCACGCGGGGGCAGGCAGATACGCAGTATTTT. Amino acid sequence: CATRGQADTQYF.

The chain carries TRBV19 and TRBJ2-1; 11 bases map to TRBD1. V lost 6 bases, J lost 3 bases, and 4 bases stayed unmatched. The CDR3 extends over 15 amino acids. The germline gives CDR1 LNHDA, CDR2 SQIVND (reference sequence). CDR3 sequence reads: CASRPGTGGYNEQFF. CDR3 DNA sequence: TGTGCCAGTAGACCCGGGACAGGGGGCTACAATGAGCAGTTCTTC.

CDR3 sequence: CASSQAPGDNYGYTF. The CDR3 bases are TGCGCCAGCAGCCAAGCTCCAGGGGACAACTATGGCTACACCTTC. The rearrangement joins TRBV4-1 to TRBJ1-2, with D tentatively TRBD1 (6 bases). The CDR3 is made up of 15 amino acids. Trimming took off 1 base at V and 2 bases at J, with 11 bases between the two ends. Per germline, CDR1 MGHRA and CDR2 YSYEKL.

This chain uses TRBV30 with TRBJ1-4; tentatively, D is TRBD1 (6 bases). CDR1 is GTSNPN, CDR2 SVGIG, per germline (reference sequence). Trimming left V 0 bases short and J 5 bases short, with 7 bases between. The CDR3 covers 13 residues. CDR3 sequence: CAWSVQGNEKLFF. For the CDR3, the DNA is TGTGCCTGGAGTGTGCAGGGGAATGAAAAACTGTTTTTT.

The rearrangement links TRBV9 to TRBJ1-1; TRBD1 might be the D (5 bases). This CDR3 is 14 amino acids long. Germline CDR1 SGDLS, CDR2 YYNGEE. V gave up 4 bases and J gave up 5 bases, with 15 bases separating them. The CDR3 spells CASSPGRVGTEAFF. The CDR3 DNA reads as TGTGCCAGCAGCCCTGGCAGGGTAGGTACTGAAGCTTTCTTT.

This chain links TRBV28 with TRBJ1-1; 7 bases match TRBD1. From germline, CDR1 is MDHEN and CDR2 SYDVKM. The CDR3 covers 14 residues. With 5 bases clipped from V and 1 base from J, the junction kept 4 bases outside the gene matches. The CDR3 loop is CASSTGQRNTEAFF. The CDR3 bases are TGTGCCAGCAGTACGGGACAGCGGAACACTGAAGCTTTCTTT.

The V gene is TRBV2, the J gene TRBJ2-7; tentative D call: TRBD1 (6 bases). In germline, CDR1 is SNHLY, CDR2 FYNNEI. The V end lost 2 bases, the J end lost 2 bases, and 10 bases lay between the germline ends. The CDR3 is 14 residues long. CDR3 protein: CASSEFGTTYEQYF. The CDR3 coding sequence is TGTGCCAGCAGTGAATTCGGGACAACCTACGAGCAGTACTTC.

V gene TRBV7-3 combines with J gene TRBJ2-2, with a tentative D call TRBD2 (5 bases). This CDR3 has 16 residues. The germline CDR1 and CDR2 sequences are SGHTA and FQGTGA. Trimming took off 4 bases at V and 3 bases at J, with 15 bases between the two ends. For the CDR3, the DNA is TGTGCCAGCAGCTCGGGGTGGGGAAGCGACACCGGGGAGCTGTTTTTT. It translates to CASSSGWGSDTGELFF.

V and J are TRBV7-8 and TRBJ1-1, with D tentatively TRBD1 (5 bases). CDR1 is SGHVS and CDR2 is FQNEAQ in the germline V gene. V was trimmed by 2 bases and J by 1 base, leaving 14 bases between them. This CDR3 is built from 16 residues. The chain's CDR3 is CASSLIPSQGNTEAFF. The CDR3, as DNA: TGTGCCAGCAGCTTAATTCCCTCGCAGGGGAACACTGAAGCTTTCTTT.

V usage is TRBV19 and J usage is TRBJ2-3, with 9 bases aligning to TRBD2. The V gene end was trimmed by 8 bases and the J gene end by 4 bases; junction bases not matched to a gene: 7. CDR1 and CDR2 from the germline V gene are LNHDA and SQIVND (reference sequence). The CDR3 runs to 14 residues. CDR3 region: CASRLAGVPDTQYF. As DNA, the CDR3 is TGTGCCAGTCGCTTAGCGGGAGTCCCAGATACGCAGTATTTT.

This sequence joins TRBV28 and TRBJ2-3, with D possibly being TRBD2 (6 bases). The ends were cut back, 6 bases at V and 0 bases at J, with 13 bases in the middle. The CDR3 has 15 amino acids. The germline CDR1 and CDR2 sequences are MDHEN and SYDVKM. The CDR3 here is CASSLPGRSTDTQYF. CDR3 DNA: TGTGCCAGCAGCCTGCCGGGGAGGAGCACAGATACGCAGTATTTT.

The V and J genes are TRBV18 and TRBJ1-2; 10 nucleotides align to TRBD1. V lost 3 bases, J lost 7 bases, and 5 bases stayed unmatched. Germline CDR1 is KGHSH and CDR2 is LQKENI. This CDR3 region has 14 residues. The CDR3 loop reads CASSPTTGGGGYTF. The CDR3, as DNA: TGTGCCAGCTCACCGACGACAGGGGGCGGTGGCTACACCTTC.

The J gene is TRBJ2-2, the V gene TRBV10-3; perhaps TRBD1 as D (6 bases). The germline gives CDR1 ENHRY, CDR2 SYGVKD. The V end was cut by 6 bases, the J end by 5 bases, with 10 bases between. This CDR3 contains 13 residues. The CDR3 nucleotides are TGTGCCATCAGAAGGGGGAAGACCGGGGAGCTGTTTTTT. Translation: CAIRRGKTGELFF.

The chain carries TRBV5-1 and TRBJ2-1, with 8 bases fitting TRBD2. J was trimmed by 0 bases and V by 2 bases; bases with no gene match: 7. This CDR3 contains 17 residues. CDR1 SGHRS and CDR2 YFSETQ come from the germline V gene. Here the CDR3 DNA reads TGCGCCAGCAGCTTCGCTGGCGGGGGGAGCTCCTACAATGAGCAGTTCTTC. Protein: CASSFAGGGSSYNEQFF.

CDR3 in DNA: TGTGCCAGCAGCTTGGTAACAGGGCTAAACTATGGCTACACCTTC. It translates to CASSLVTGLNYGYTF. The chain couples TRBV5-6 to TRBJ1-2, with D perhaps TRBD1 (6 bases). The CDR3 loop spans 15 amino acids. Per the germline V gene, CDR1 is SGHDT and CDR2 is YYEEEE. The ends were cut back, 0 bases at V and 2 bases at J, with 11 bases in the middle.

CDR3 sequence: CASSHLLASSPLNEQFF. The CDR3 DNA reads TGTGCCAGCAGTCATCTACTAGCTTCTTCACCCCTCAATGAGCAGTTCTTC. The chain has TRBV2 and TRBJ2-1; weak D call: TRBD2 (6 bases). Germline CDR1 reads SNHLY; CDR2 reads FYNNEI. The V end lost 5 bases, the J end lost 6 bases, and 23 bases lay between the germline ends. This CDR3 has 17 amino acids.

The gene calls are TRBV7-9 and TRBJ2-4; TRBD1 agrees at 7 bases. Germline V CDR1 and CDR2: SEHNR, FQNEAQ (reference sequence). V trimming: 6 bases; J trimming: 6 bases; junction bases outside the gene matches: 8. The CDR3 runs to 14 residues. The CDR3: CASRPTGAGNIQYF. In nucleotides, the CDR3 is TGTGCCAGCAGACCCACAGGGGCGGGAAACATTCAGTACTTC.

The gene calls are TRBV11-2 and TRBJ2-5; a possible D gene is TRBD2 (6 bases). Germline loops: CDR1 SGHAT, CDR2 FQNNGV. The CDR3 contains 14 residues. Trimming removed 3 bases from V and 4 bases from J, with 12 bases in between. CDR3 DNA sequence: TGTGCCAGCAGCTTTTTGGAGGGGCGAGAGACCCAGTACTTC. Amino acids: CASSFLEGRETQYF.

The chain couples TRBV2 to TRBJ2-5, with a tentative D call TRBD2 (5 bases). Germline assignment: CDR1 SNHLY and CDR2 FYNNEI. The CDR3 has 12 amino acids. With 1 base removed from V and 7 bases from J, the gap between germline ends came to 7 bases. In DNA, the CDR3 is TGTGCCAGCAGTGAAGATGGAGGGACCCAGTACTTC. This codes for CASSEDGGTQYF.

The V call is TRBV19, the J call TRBJ2-1; D remains ambiguous. Germline V lookup: CDR1 LNHDA, CDR2 SQIVND (reference sequence). This CDR3 is built from 12 residues. Trimming stripped 5 bases from V and 5 bases from J, with 7 bases between. Written as DNA, the CDR3 is TGTGCCAGTAGTTTCCGGGACAATGAGCAGTTCTTC. Encoded protein: CASSFRDNEQFF.

The chain combines TRBV6-1 with TRBJ1-1; D is possibly TRBD1 (6 bases). CDR3 length: 13 amino acids. V dropped 2 bases and J dropped 3 bases, with 7 bases sitting between them. Germline V gene data show CDR1 as MNHNS and CDR2 as SASEGT. CDR3 nucleotide sequence: TGTGCCAGCAGTGAAAACAGGGACACTGAAGCTTTCTTT. Its protein product is CASSENRDTEAFF.

The chain recombines TRBV28 with TRBJ1-6; TRBD1 matches 7 bases. The J segment lost 2 bases and the V segment lost 5 bases, leaving 3 bases of the junction unmatched. There are 15 residues in the CDR3. Germline-derived CDR1 and CDR2 are MDHEN and SYDVKM. The CDR3 protein is CASSVTGTYNSPLHF. The CDR3, as DNA: TGTGCCAGCAGTGTGACAGGGACCTATAATTCACCCCTCCACTTT.

This rearrangement joins TRBV27 to TRBJ1-3; a weak D match, TRBD1 (6 bases). Trimming took off 4 bases at V and 1 base at J, with 8 bases between the two ends. The CDR3 contains 14 residues. Germline values: CDR1 MNHEY, CDR2 SMNVEV (reference sequence). In DNA form, the CDR3 reads TGTGCCAGCAGTTCGACAGGATCTGGAAACACCATATATTTT. Translating gives CASSSTGSGNTIYF.